This is a list of T cell receptor beta chains from one sample in a study of T-cell memory formation after mild COVID-19. TCRdb fed the 5' RACE reads into MiXCR, producing one record per CDR3 protein. The sample records about 340,000 distinct CDR3 sequences, 13% being singletons. Sequenced material: PBMCs or a T cell subset sorted from them (not recorded which). These TCRs come from a man younger than 35 who had mild COVID-19 (a few samples of this study predate the infection). Cell type and time point are not known. Both conserved end residues are part of each CDR3. The order of the fields is CDR3 DNA, CDR3 protein, V gene, clone size, D gene, J gene. The D gene is left open where the match is weak. Some rows mark clone size as missing; the rest say once, few, many or name a class of expanded clone.

CDR3 DNA: TGTGCCAGTAGTATAACCAGGTCTTCCTACGAGCAGTACTTC
CDR3 protein: CASSITRSSYEQYF
V gene: TRBV19
clone size: few
D gene: NA
J gene: TRBJ2-7

CDR3 DNA: TGCAGCGTTAAGACAGGGGGCAGCTATGGCTACACCTTC
CDR3 protein: CSVKTGGSYGYTF
V gene: TRBV29-1
clone size: few
D gene: TRBD1
J gene: TRBJ1-2

CDR3 DNA: TGTGCCAGCAGTTTAGAGCAGTTCAATCAGCCCCAGCATTTT
CDR3 protein: CASSLEQFNQPQHF
V gene: TRBV27
clone size: few
D gene: NA
J gene: TRBJ1-5

CDR3 DNA: TGTGCCAGCAGCCTCCGGGAGCCAGATACGCAGTATTTT
CDR3 protein: CASSLREPDTQYF
V gene: TRBV7-9
clone size: many
D gene: NA
J gene: TRBJ2-3

CDR3 DNA: TGTGCCAGCAGTCCCCGCTCCTATAATTCACCCCTCCACTTT
CDR3 protein: CASSPRSYNSPLHF
V gene: TRBV28
clone size: few
D gene: NA
J gene: TRBJ1-6

CDR3 DNA: TGTGCCAGCAGCTTCGCGTCAGGGCGCTACAATGAGCAGTTCTTC
CDR3 protein: CASSFASGRYNEQFF
V gene: TRBV7-9
clone size: many
D gene: NA
J gene: TRBJ2-1

CDR3 DNA: TGTGCCACCAGTGATACCAGGTCGGGCAATGAGCAGTTCTTC
CDR3 protein: CATSDTRSGNEQFF
V gene: TRBV24-1
clone size: many
D gene: NA
J gene: TRBJ2-1

CDR3 DNA: TGTGCCAGCAGTTTTCAGCACGGAATGAACACTGAAGCTTTCTTT
CDR3 protein: CASSFQHGMNTEAFF
V gene: TRBV12-3/TRBV12-4
clone size: few
D gene: NA
J gene: TRBJ1-1

CDR3 DNA: TGTGCCAGCAGTTTCCGGGGCATCTCTGGAAACACCATATATTTT
CDR3 protein: CASSFRGISGNTIYF
V gene: TRBV12-3/TRBV12-4
clone size: few
D gene: NA
J gene: TRBJ1-3

CDR3 DNA: TGTGCCAGCAGCTTTGGGAGGAACGGGGAGCTGTTTTTT
CDR3 protein: CASSFGRNGELFF
V gene: TRBV7-2
clone size: few
D gene: NA
J gene: TRBJ2-2

CDR3 DNA: TGTGCCAGCAGTTTAACTAGCGGGATCTACGAGCAGTACTTC
CDR3 protein: CASSLTSGIYEQYF
V gene: TRBV12-3/TRBV12-4
clone size: NA
D gene: TRBD2
J gene: TRBJ2-7

CDR3 DNA: TGTGCCAGCAGGTCCGATGGCCAAGAGACCCAGTACTTC
CDR3 protein: CASRSDGQETQYF
V gene: TRBV12-3/TRBV12-4
clone size: few
D gene: NA
J gene: TRBJ2-5

CDR3 DNA: TGTGCCAGCAGCCGGGGACTCGTCTGGGGCTACACCTTC
CDR3 protein: CASSRGLVWGYTF
V gene: TRBV5-4
clone size: few
D gene: NA
J gene: TRBJ1-2

CDR3 DNA: TGTGCCAGCCGGTTGACTGTGTCTGGGGCCAACGTCCTGACTTTC
CDR3 protein: CASRLTVSGANVLTF
V gene: TRBV9
clone size: few
D gene: NA
J gene: TRBJ2-6

CDR3 DNA: TGTGCCAGCAGCCCCCCCCCGGGGGGCACAGATACGCAGTATTTT
CDR3 protein: CASSPPPGGTDTQYF
V gene: TRBV7-2
clone size: few
D gene: NA
J gene: TRBJ2-3

CDR3 DNA: TGCGCCAGGTTACTCACAGGGATCTATGAGCAGTTCTTC
CDR3 protein: CARLLTGIYEQFF
V gene: TRBV4-1
clone size: NA
D gene: NA
J gene: TRBJ2-1

CDR3 DNA: TGTGCCAGCAGCCAAGAAGATAGCGGGAGCTCCTACGAGCAGTACTTC
CDR3 protein: CASSQEDSGSSYEQYF
V gene: TRBV4-2
clone size: few
D gene: TRBD2
J gene: TRBJ2-7

CDR3 DNA: TGTGCCAGCACTACTTCTGGGACGCCGGTGAGCTCCTACAATGAGCAGTTCTTC
CDR3 protein: CASTTSGTPVSSYNEQFF
V gene: TRBV12-3/TRBV12-4
clone size: few
D gene: NA
J gene: TRBJ2-1

CDR3 DNA: TGCGCCAGCAGCTCTGCGGGAGGCCCAAACACTGAAGCTTTCTTT
CDR3 protein: CASSSAGGPNTEAFF
V gene: TRBV5-1
clone size: NA
D gene: NA
J gene: TRBJ1-1

CDR3 DNA: TGCGCCAGCAGCCCCGGGACTCCGGGGGGGAGGAATCAGCCCCAGCATTTT
CDR3 protein: CASSPGTPGGRNQPQHF
V gene: TRBV5-1
clone size: few
D gene: NA
J gene: TRBJ1-5

CDR3 DNA: TGTGCCAGCAGCTTAGAGGTGCAGGGTGCGGGTGAGACCCAGTACTTC
CDR3 protein: CASSLEVQGAGETQYF
V gene: TRBV7-7
clone size: many
D gene: NA
J gene: TRBJ2-5

CDR3 DNA: TGCAGTGCTAGATGGTCAGATACGCAGTATTTT
CDR3 protein: CSARWSDTQYF
V gene: TRBV20-1
clone size: NA
D gene: NA
J gene: TRBJ2-3

CDR3 DNA: TGTGCCAGCAGCTCCCGGCGGATGGATCGGGGGGGCGACTACAATGAGCAGTTCTTC
CDR3 protein: CASSSRRMDRGGDYNEQFF
V gene: TRBV11-2
clone size: many
D gene: TRBD2
J gene: TRBJ2-1

CDR3 DNA: TGTGCCAGCAGCGACCCCGGGACAGGGCATTCACCCCTCCACTTT
CDR3 protein: CASSDPGTGHSPLHF
V gene: TRBV12-3/TRBV12-4
clone size: NA
D gene: TRBD1
J gene: TRBJ1-6

CDR3 DNA: TGTGCCAGCAGCTTGCAGGGAGTGAACACTGAAGCTTTCTTT
CDR3 protein: CASSLQGVNTEAFF
V gene: TRBV5-4
clone size: many
D gene: NA
J gene: TRBJ1-1

CDR3 DNA: TGCGCCAGCAGCTTGGGATGGACAGGGAGGCGAACCGGGGAGCTGTTTTTT
CDR3 protein: CASSLGWTGRRTGELFF
V gene: TRBV5-1
clone size: NA
D gene: TRBD1
J gene: TRBJ2-2

CDR3 DNA: TGTGCCAGCAGTGAACGGACCAACAATCAGCCCCAGCATTTT
CDR3 protein: CASSERTNNQPQHF
V gene: TRBV6-2/TRBV6-3
clone size: NA
D gene: NA
J gene: TRBJ1-5

CDR3 DNA: TGTGCCACCAGCAGGATGATCCGTGATGGGGAGACCCAGTACTTC
CDR3 protein: CATSRMIRDGETQYF
V gene: TRBV15
clone size: few
D gene: NA
J gene: TRBJ2-5

CDR3 DNA: TGCAGTGCTCTTACAGATACGCAGTATTTT
CDR3 protein: CSALTDTQYF
V gene: TRBV20-1
clone size: few
D gene: NA
J gene: TRBJ2-3

CDR3 DNA: TGTGCCAGCAGCTTAGCGTTCCCGGGACGGAGATCTCTGAACACTGAAGCTTTCTTT
CDR3 protein: CASSLAFPGRRSLNTEAFF
V gene: TRBV11-2
clone size: few
D gene: NA
J gene: TRBJ1-1

CDR3 DNA: TGTGCCATCAACCTAGCGGGGAACACCGGGGAGCTGTTTTTT
CDR3 protein: CAINLAGNTGELFF
V gene: TRBV10-3
clone size: NA
D gene: TRBD2
J gene: TRBJ2-2

CDR3 DNA: TGTGCTAGTGGGCTGATAGGGGGAGTTGAGCAGTTCTTC
CDR3 protein: CASGLIGGVEQFF
V gene: TRBV12-5
clone size: few
D gene: NA
J gene: TRBJ2-1

CDR3 DNA: TGTGCCAGCAGCTCGGGCCCTCCAGATACGCAGTATTTT
CDR3 protein: CASSSGPPDTQYF
V gene: TRBV7-2
clone size: many
D gene: NA
J gene: TRBJ2-3

CDR3 DNA: TGTGCCAGCATCAGGGACACAGATACGCAGTATTTT
CDR3 protein: CASIRDTDTQYF
V gene: TRBV2
clone size: few
D gene: NA
J gene: TRBJ2-3

CDR3 DNA: TGCGCCAGCAGCCAGGACCTAGTCACTACGCAGTATTTT
CDR3 protein: CASSQDLVTTQYF
V gene: TRBV4-3
clone size: many
D gene: NA
J gene: TRBJ2-3

CDR3 DNA: TGTGCCAGTAGTACCCCCTTTTTTCGGGAGGATGGCTACACCTTC
CDR3 protein: CASSTPFFREDGYTF
V gene: TRBV19
clone size: NA
D gene: NA
J gene: TRBJ1-2

CDR3 DNA: TGTGCCAGCAGCGGTACAGGGGCCTACACCGGGGAGCTGTTTTTT
CDR3 protein: CASSGTGAYTGELFF
V gene: TRBV11-2
clone size: few
D gene: TRBD1
J gene: TRBJ2-2

CDR3 DNA: TGCGCCAGCAGCGGGACAGGGGTGGAGAATGAGCAGTTCTTC
CDR3 protein: CASSGTGVENEQFF
V gene: TRBV5-1
clone size: NA
D gene: TRBD1
J gene: TRBJ2-1

CDR3 DNA: TGCAGTGCTAGGGCACCAGGGCTAGCGGGGGGGTCAAGCTCCTACAATGAGCAGTTCTTC
CDR3 protein: CSARAPGLAGGSSSYNEQFF
V gene: TRBV20-1
clone size: many
D gene: TRBD2
J gene: TRBJ2-1

CDR3 DNA: TGCGCCAGCAGCCAGGGGTCTTTGAACACTGAAGCTTTCTTT
CDR3 protein: CASSQGSLNTEAFF
V gene: TRBV4-1
clone size: many
D gene: NA
J gene: TRBJ1-1

CDR3 DNA: TGTGCCAGCAGCACGGGACAGGACGCAGATACGCAGTATTTT
CDR3 protein: CASSTGQDADTQYF
V gene: TRBV7-9
clone size: NA
D gene: TRBD1
J gene: TRBJ2-3

CDR3 DNA: TGTGCCAGCAGCCCGGCGGGGCCCCCCTACGAGCAGTACTTC
CDR3 protein: CASSPAGPPYEQYF
V gene: TRBV27
clone size: few
D gene: NA
J gene: TRBJ2-7

CDR3 DNA: TGTGCCAGCAGCTCCCCGACGTTAAGGGCTGAAGCTTTCTTT
CDR3 protein: CASSSPTLRAEAFF
V gene: TRBV11-2
clone size: NA
D gene: NA
J gene: TRBJ1-1

CDR3 DNA: TGTGCCATCAGTAAAAACCCCACGGGACAGCAGAACACTGAAGCTTTCTTT
CDR3 protein: CAISKNPTGQQNTEAFF
V gene: TRBV10-3
clone size: NA
D gene: TRBD1
J gene: TRBJ1-1

CDR3 DNA: TGTGCCAGCAGTTTGGGGCAGGGGTGGTCGCGGGGCTACACCTTC
CDR3 protein: CASSLGQGWSRGYTF
V gene: TRBV28
clone size: NA
D gene: NA
J gene: TRBJ1-2

CDR3 DNA: TGCAGTGCTAGAGTCGGGACAGATTATTACACAGATACGCAGTATTTT
CDR3 protein: CSARVGTDYYTDTQYF
V gene: TRBV20-1
clone size: few
D gene: TRBD1
J gene: TRBJ2-3

CDR3 DNA: TGCAGTGCTAGAGATCCAAACTTC
CDR3 protein: CSARDPNF
V gene: TRBV20-1
clone size: many
D gene: NA
J gene: TRBJ2-7

CDR3 DNA: TGCACCGGAGAAACCTACAGGGACAATGAGCAGTTCTTC
CDR3 protein: CTGETYRDNEQFF
V gene: TRBV29-1
clone size: few
D gene: NA
J gene: TRBJ2-1

CDR3 DNA: TGTGCCAGCTGTAATAGTCTGAACACTGAAGCTTTCTTT
CDR3 protein: CASCNSLNTEAFF
V gene: TRBV7-2
clone size: few
D gene: NA
J gene: TRBJ1-1

CDR3 DNA: TGTGCCAGCAGTTTCCCCGGGACGCGGGAAGCTTTCTTT
CDR3 protein: CASSFPGTREAFF
V gene: TRBV6-5
clone size: NA
D gene: NA
J gene: TRBJ1-1

CDR3 DNA: TGCGCCAGCAGCTTGGCTCTAGCTCACACAGATACGCAGTATTTT
CDR3 protein: CASSLALAHTDTQYF
V gene: TRBV5-1
clone size: NA
D gene: NA
J gene: TRBJ2-3

CDR3 DNA: TGTGCCAGCAGCTCAGGACAGATGAACTATGGCTACACCTTC
CDR3 protein: CASSSGQMNYGYTF
V gene: TRBV7-8
clone size: NA
D gene: NA
J gene: TRBJ1-2